The 13 T cell receptor beta chains given below trace back to one sample, sequenced in a study of blood T cells in healthy people across ages. With a J-beta primer mix and a sample-barcoded 5' primer, a second PCR ran 7 to 11 cycles. TCRdb analysed the 5' RACE reads with MiXCR anew, one entry per CDR3 protein. The sample gives about 670,000 distinct CDR3 sequences, approximately 40% of which show up once; 25% to 30% is in the top ten. The specimen was blood. These receptors all stem from a man older than 75 in good health.

In this sample, this clonotype turned up many times. The chain recombines TRBV6-5 with TRBJ2-2; D call uncertain. Looked up from germline, CDR1 is MNHEY and CDR2 is SVGAGI. The CDR3 contains 15 residues. Trimming removed 8 bases at V and 5 bases at J, with 18 bases between. CDR3 region: CASRLEQYGTGELFF. The DNA for the CDR3 is TGTGCCAGCCGGTTAGAGCAGTACGGGACCGGGGAGCTGTTTTTT.

A few counts support this clonotype. The chain employs TRBV7-2 and TRBJ1-6; 9 nucleotides match TRBD1. Trimming removed 5 bases from V and 10 bases from J; junction bases left unmatched: 12. CDR3 length: 16 amino acids. The V gene's germline CDR1 is SGHTA and CDR2 FQGNSA. The CDR3 region is CASSQDISGQGSPLHF. In DNA, the CDR3 is TGTGCCAGCAGCCAGGACATCTCGGGACAGGGATCACCCCTCCACTTT.

The chain has TRBV18 and TRBJ1-2, with unresolved D. CDR3 length: 15 residues. Trimming left V 2 bases short and J 0 bases short, with 10 bases between. CDR1 is KGHSH and CDR2 is LQKENI in the germline V gene. CDR3 DNA: TGTGCCAGCTCACCAGGGCCAGGAACTAACTATGGCTACACCTTC. Its protein is CASSPGPGTNYGYTF. Looking up the rest from reference TRBV18 and TRBJ1-2 gives the full variable domain: NAGVMQNPRHLVRRRGQEARLRCSPMKGHSHVYWYRQLPEEGLKFMVYLQKENIIDESGMPKERFSAEFPKEGPSILRIQQVVRGDSAAYFCASSPGPGTNYGYTFGSGTRLTVV.

This clonotype has just a few counts. This may be a read error: a much more frequent sequence differs by one nucleotide. The rearrangement links TRBV28 to TRBJ2-7; 7 nucleotides line up with TRBD2. Judging by the DNA end, TRBJ2-5 fits better; the J call may be wrong. The CDR3 sequence is 17 residues long. Per the germline V gene, CDR1 is MDHEN and CDR2 is SYDVKM. CDR3 nucleotide sequence: TGTGCCAGCAGTTTCGGAAGGGGACGAGCGGGACAAGAGACCCAGTACTTC. This translates into CASSFGRGRAGQETQYF.

Details on this clonotype: This may arise from a read error, as a much more abundant clone is one base away. The V call is TRBV2, the J call TRBJ1-2; D unresolved. This CDR3 spans 14 amino acids. Germline CDR1 is SNHLY and CDR2 is FYNNEI. Here the CDR3 reads CASSERAGDYGHTF. CDR3 coding DNA: TGTGCCAGCAGTGAGAGGGCAGGAGACTATGGCCACACCTTC.

As regards this clonotype: Just one base apart from a much larger clone, this may be a read error. The V gene is TRBV29-1, the J gene TRBJ2-1; D ambiguous. The end of the DNA fits TRBJ2-7 better, so the J call may be wrong. This CDR3 spans 14 amino acids. CDR1 and CDR2 (germline): SQVTM, ANQGSEA. The CDR3 loop is CSVGWPSSYNEQYF. In nucleotides, the CDR3 is TGCAGCGTTGGTTGGCCGTCATCCTACAATGAGCAGTACTTC.

This clonotype was seen a few times. The V call is TRBV3-1, the J call TRBJ2-6; D is perhaps TRBD1 (6 bases). From germline, CDR1 is LGHDT and CDR2 YNNKEL (reference sequence). The CDR3 length is 17 residues. V was cut by 0 bases and J by 4 bases, with 13 bases left in between. The CDR3 DNA sequence: TGTGCCAGCAGCCAAGATTCTACAGGGACAGGGGCCAACGTCCTGACTTTC. Its translation: CASSQDSTGTGANVLTF. The complete variable domain, with remaining parts taken from reference TRBV3-1 and TRBJ2-6, reads DTAVSQTPKYLVTQMGNDKSIKCEQNLGHDTMYWYKQDSKKFLKIMFSYNNKELIINETVPNRFSPKSPDKAHLNLHINSLELGDSAVYFCASSQDSTGTGANVLTFGAGSRLTVL.

This clonotype was counted a few times. The chain is built from TRBV6-5 and TRBJ2-3, with a possible D match to TRBD2 (7 bases). The germline V and J ends were trimmed by 4 bases and 2 bases, with 13 bases remaining between them. This CDR3 has 15 residues. Germline V gene data show CDR1 as MNHEY and CDR2 as SVGAGI. CDR3 in amino acids: CASSSRGLYTDTQYF. CDR3 nucleotides: TGTGCCAGCAGTTCCAGGGGACTATACACAGATACGCAGTATTTT.

V gene TRBV6-5 combines with J gene TRBJ1-1; possible D gene TRBD1, 5 bases. CDR3 length: 15 residues. Between the trimmed V and J ends, which lost 5 bases and 6 bases, there was a span of 19 bases. Germline CDR1 reads MNHEY; CDR2 reads SVGAGI. The CDR3 sequence is CASSLGHGAQAEAFF. CDR3 nucleotides: TGTGCCAGCAGTCTAGGACATGGGGCGCAGGCTGAAGCTTTCTTT.

The V and J genes are TRBV7-2 and TRBJ2-6; TRBD1 matches 10 bases. Looked up from germline, CDR1 is SGHTA and CDR2 is FQGNSA. This CDR3 has 16 amino acids. Trimming removed 5 bases from V and 3 bases from J; junction bases left unmatched: 4. CDR3 residues: CASSGQGGYGANVLTF. In nucleotides, the CDR3 is TGTGCCAGCAGCGGACAGGGGGGTTATGGGGCCAACGTCCTGACTTTC. The whole variable domain, filled in from reference TRBV7-2 and TRBJ2-6, reads GAGVSQSPSNKVTEKGKDVELRCDPISGHTALYWYRQSLGQGLEFLIYFQGNSAPDKSGLPSDRFSAERTGGSVSTLTIQRTQQEDSAVYLCASSGQGGYGANVLTFGAGSRLTVL.

The gene calls are TRBV12-3 or TRBV12-4 and TRBJ2-2; weak D call: TRBD1 (5 bases). The CDR3 is made up of 14 amino acids. Trimming took off 2 bases at V and 8 bases at J, with 12 bases between the two ends. CDR3 amino acids: CASSLRSRTGELFF. CDR3 coding DNA: TGTGCCAGCAGTTTACGGTCTAGGACAGGGGAGCTGTTTTTT.

The chain couples TRBV6-1 to TRBJ2-1; 8 nucleotides line up with TRBD2. The J call may be wrong; the DNA end is better matched by TRBJ2-7. The germline V gene encodes CDR1 MNHNS and CDR2 SASEGT. CDR3 length: 16 amino acids. The CDR3 here is CASSEVGGAPSNEQYF. CDR3 coding DNA: TGTGCCAGCAGTGAAGTCGGGGGGGCGCCTTCGAATGAGCAGTACTTC.

This clonotype came up many times. This chain joins TRBV30 and TRBJ1-2; D may be TRBD1 (5 bases). V lost 4 bases, J lost 8 bases, and 17 bases lay in between. This CDR3 comprises 13 residues. Germline lookup yields CDR1 GTSNPN and CDR2 SVGIG (reference sequence). In nucleotides, the CDR3 is TGTGCCTGGAATCGATTAGGGGTCAGCGGCTACACCTTC. It specifies CAWNRLGVSGYTF. Combining the CDR3 with reference TRBV30 and TRBJ1-2 gives the whole variable domain SQTIHQWPATLVQPVGSPLSLECTVEGTSNPNLYWYRQAAGRGLQLLFYSVGIGQISSEVPQNLSASRPQDRQFILSSKKLLLSDSGFYLCAWNRLGVSGYTFGSGTRLTVV.